This TCR beta chain was sequenced in a study of tumor and adjacent non-tumor tissue in lung cancer. Study as a whole: There were some 11 adenocarcinoma, a couple of squamous cell carcinoma and 1 small cell lung cancer cases. Each sample yielded 3.9 million or so productive TCRbeta reads on average. Study-wide points: Tumor tissue had significantly higher TCR diversity than normal lung. Normal lung showed higher cumulative top 100 clone frequency than tumor.

Concerning this clonotype itself: The antigen remains unidentified. It is likely a read error, because the conserved phenylalanine at the end of the CDR3 is missing.

This sample's RNA came from whole unsorted tissue. Germline-derived CDR1 and CDR2 are SGHDT and YYEEEE. Trimming removed 4 bases from V and 6 bases from J, with 14 bases in between. The CDR3 length is 13 residues. A modified ARM-PCR protocol with three rounds of nested PCR amplified TCRbeta. In TCRdb, the multiplex PCR reads were re-called with MiXCR into one record per CDR3 protein. The table has 60,000 to 85,000 distinct CDR3 sequences, around 75% seen once. Sequenced: lung tumor tissue. This TCR derives from a woman aged 45 to 65 with non-small cell lung cancer. This rearrangement joins TRBV5-6 to TRBJ2-7; D may be TRBD2 (5 bases). CDR3: CASSPVGVGEQYL. In nucleotides, the CDR3 is TGTGCCAGCAGCCCAGTGGGAGTGGGCGAGCAGTACTTA.